This paragraph reports one TCR beta chain. What antigen it recognizes has not been identified. Base qualities were left out, and no much larger clone turns up one base away. The CDR3 starts with the cysteine, ends with the phenylalanine, and has 15 residues. Only the CDR3 portion is preserved as DNA: 45 bases, with reading frame beginning at the first base. Reading the germline V gene (reference sequence) gives CDR1 GTSNPN and CDR2 SVGIG. Trimming removed 1 base from V and 6 bases from J, leaving 16 bases between the germline ends. Libraries were built with the immunoSEQ multiplex PCR assay. A mixture of 60 forward primers for TCR Vbeta segments and 13 reverse primers for TCR Jbeta segments was used in the multiplex PCR. The CDR3 region of rearranged TCR beta genes was amplified from genomic DNA with a multiplex PCR assay. The amplified TCR beta libraries were sequenced on the Illumina HiSeq System as 87-base-pair reads. From the authors' description of their analysis: In a later analysis, roughly 80 million unique TCR beta chains were counted across the roughly 610 repertoires, and roughly 11 million of these chains were shared by at least two donors. A nearest-neighbor algorithm error-corrected the raw reads and collapsed the reads into unique sequences, merging closely related sequences to remove PCR and sequencing errors. CDR3 sequences were aligned to IMGT reference sequences to assign V, D and J gene segments. For a sequence to be retained, a match of at least six nucleotides to both a V gene segment and a J gene segment was required. Rearrangements were called productive when the CDR3 lacked stop codons and stayed in frame with V and J; all others were non-productive. Following IMGT convention, CDR3 was defined as the stretch from the second conserved V-encoded cysteine to the conserved J-encoded phenylalanine. The earlier analysis of about 610 of the donors excluded sequences that lacked an unambiguous match to a single V gene segment. An earlier analysis of fewer than 750 of the donors classified V segments as functional when productive rearrangements were above 56.7% and as segregating when the standard deviation between donors was above 5%. A statistical classification framework was built for diagnosing cytomegalovirus status from the catalog of TCR beta chain sequences. In a later analysis, TCR nucleotide sequences were compared against IMGT/GENE-DB human TR gene sequences so that V and J genes could be assigned. The TCRdist pipeline was used in a later analysis to assign CDR3 sequences and most-parsimonious VDJ recombination scenarios. A later analysis defined each TCR beta chain by its CDR3 amino acid sequence plus V-gene family, and excluded reads lacking a unique V-gene family. As a way to deal with suspected cross-contamination and a sequencing artifact, a later analysis dropped 500 to 700 nucleotide sequences that were highly shared and had low generation probability. A later analysis calculated a clonal expansion index for each public chain from normalized within-repertoire ranks of inferred template counts. A later analysis computed generation probabilities with a VDJ recombination model fitted to out-of-frame rearrangements, and checked the results against IGoR. Hypergeometric tests were used in a later analysis to score TCR-TCR, TCR-HLA and TCR-CMV co-occurrence, with a repertoire-size bias correction applied to the TCR pairs. False discovery rates were estimated in a later analysis by permuting HLA or CMV assignments 20 times. In a later analysis, co-occurring TCRs were grouped using DBSCAN, with TCRdist sequence similarity added in when clustering inside HLA-allele-positive subsets. Repertoires with fewer than 30,000 or more than 120,000 public chains were left out of co-occurrence clustering, as were about five repertoires with anomalous nucleotide sharing. This is the immuneACCESS table as TCRdb keeps it, with only in-frame sequences that have V and J called. A part of the clones is gone; compared with another copy, unresolved V genes explain less than half, and the rest is unexplained. V, J and clone size are those of that table, while D and trimming were read from the DNA. The sample table lists about 150,000 clones, roughly 85% of them with a count of one. 1% of the sample is in the top ten clones.

The cohort comprised hundreds of healthy bone marrow donors. All cohort members were sampled while nominally healthy, although unrecorded immune exposures were likely present. The donor was CMV seronegative and belonged to the group of 350 or so seronegative cohort members. Every donor gave a peripheral blood sample, and the peripheral blood mononuclear cells from that sample were used for TCR beta sequencing. The Qiagen DNeasy Blood Extraction Kit was used to extract genomic DNA from the blood cell samples. The data are from a study of cytomegalovirus exposure and HLA in healthy donors (dated by TCRdb to 2016 to 2017). Notes on the research overall: According to an earlier analysis of 587 of the donors, 150 million to 200 million T cells yielded 120 million or so unique TCR beta sequences and about 300 Gb of sequence data. An early release covering roughly 640 HLA-typed donors comprised roughly 300 gigabases of sequencing data and about 90 million unique TCR sequences. Among the roughly 410 genotyped donors, more than 70% belonged to the genetic ancestry cluster associated with self-reported Caucasian donors. The study aimed to test whether cataloging public T cell receptors could reveal signatures of past pathogen exposure. Using immunosequencing, the study profiled T cell repertoires from about 620 subjects and related those repertoires to cytomegalovirus serostatus. Besides the first cohort of some 670 subjects, a separate validation cohort made up of 120 or so different subjects was used. High-throughput TCR immunosequencing, statistical association of individual TCRs with disease status, and machine learning were combined to predict cytomegalovirus infection status. A later analysis re-analyzed previously published TCR beta repertoires from about 600 donors and added high-resolution HLA genotyping to study TCR occurrence patterns. Rather than drawing on any new phenotypic data, the later analysis identified candidate immune exposures from TCR beta sequences and the way those sequences occurred across donors. An earlier analysis of 450 to 750 of the donors used high-throughput TCR beta sequencing to judge whether each TCR beta V gene segment behaved as functional or pseudogenic. Alongside the repertoire data, information on donor age, sex, ethnicity and CMV serostatus was compiled. In a later genetic analysis, genome-wide SNP genotypes for about 55% of the roughly 700 donors were used, and that subset was treated as a discovery cohort. Every discovery cohort repertoire had been produced on one sequencing platform. Both class I and class II loci were covered by HLA typing, at four-digit resolution. The number of typed donors differed by locus: about 620-640 for A, B, C, DRB1 and DQB1; 500 to 550 for DQA1; 606 for DPA1; and 400 to 480 for DPB1. A handful of DR-DQ haplotypes were handled as single units for association and clustering because linkage in the cohort was strong. Among about 400 genotyped donors of the cohort, an average of roughly 230,000 unique TCR beta nucleotide sequences was sequenced per donor, of which approximately 18% were non-productive. Study-level results and caveats: A cluster of highly shared sequence variants was judged likely to represent a technical artifact of the sequencing pipeline. A later analysis reported that several top co-occurrence clusters appeared linked to parvovirus B19, influenza, CMV and Epstein-Barr virus. According to a later genetic analysis, donors in an Asian-associated ancestry cluster had fewer N-insertions in productive TCRs than the approximately 610-donor mean. The authors suggested that the approach could potentially be generalized to other disease states and immunological phenotypes. While some public TCRs were present in many individuals, most TCR sequences turned up only very rarely across donors. A further reported finding was that TCR beta sequences accurately predicted the HLA-A and HLA-B alleles for most subjects in the first cohort. Because HLA typing was unavailable for some donors at each locus, only the typed subset was used in association tests. Strong co-occurrence of HLA alleles, especially DR and DQ, made assigning TCR associations to individual alleles difficult. Linkage disequilibrium might explain the correlated functional status among segregating V segments, but an unknown experimental factor could not be excluded. V-gene and J-gene trimming of TCR beta chains was associated with a missense DCLRE1C variant in a later genetic analysis, and the association was replicated in an independent cohort. Most CMV-associated TCR beta chains appeared to be HLA-restricted in a later analysis, and the HLA associations seemed to be driven largely by CMV exposure. CMV serostatus was the only immune exposure information available for the cohort. Presence/absence analyses assumed roughly uniform sequencing depth across donors, an assumption that may not hold. Some IMGT-functional V segments, including TRBV6-2 and TRBV6-3, could not be distinguished by the 87-base-pair reads and were therefore excluded. Specific HLA alleles were associated with roughly 16,000 TCR beta sequences at a false discovery rate of 0.05 in a later analysis. In a later analysis, HLA-associated TCR beta chains were found to be more clonally expanded and to have lower generation probabilities than equally common non-associated chains. A later analysis found that TCR association rates varied across HLA loci, with DRB1 alleles showing the most associated TCRs and HLA-C alleles the fewest. An earlier analysis of several hundred of the donors showed that most TCR beta V segments appeared in productive rearrangements either about 87% or about 30% of the time, which broadly matched IMGT annotations. The study listed 164 TCR beta chains as associated with cytomegalovirus. In both the original and validation cohorts, the classifier was reported to diagnose cytomegalovirus status with high specificity and sensitivity. The cohort was sequenced for TCR beta chains only, and without alpha or paired-chain data the features that could be detected were limited. Because counts were too low, roughly 16 rarely observed V segments, including chromosome 9 orphons, were excluded from the earlier analysis of some 540 of the donors. A few of the identified cytomegalovirus-associated TCR beta chains were confirmed in vitro to be specific for cytomegalovirus antigens.

The sequence derives from a boy between 2 and 10 years old in good health and CMV-seronegative. Sequences were obtained from PBMCs. The chain is made from TRBV30 and TRBJ2-1; 6 matching bases give a weak D call of TRBD2. The DNA sequence is given as TGTGCCTGGAGTGCGGGCGAGCGGGTGAGCAATGAGCAGTTCTTC. Its protein product is CAWSAGERVSNEQFF.